Listed below are T cell receptor beta chains from one sample, sequenced in a study of shared clonotypes between healthy human individuals. Sequencing was performed with immunoSEQ multiplex PCR; in TCRdb, only in-frame clones are kept and a portion is missing. The repertoire consists of about 680,000 clones, with around 92% occurring once and the leading ten covering approximately 25%. Material: naive CD8+ T cells sorted from blood. The receptors originated from a man aged 30-40 years in good health. Each CDR3 is given without its conserved first and last residue.

V: TRBV27; J: TRBJ2-7; CDR3: ASSTGTGGAGVGYEQY
V: TRBV19; J: TRBJ2-5; CDR3: ASSDRQAEETQY
V: TRBV5-6; J: TRBJ1-5; CDR3: ASSNLTGSPNQPQH
V: TRBV2; J: TRBJ2-3; CDR3: ATEDEAGGRTDTQY
V: TRBV6-5; J: TRBJ1-2; CDR3: ASSYAGDGYT
V: TRBV7-9; J: TRBJ2-7; CDR3: ASSLDTYEQY
V: TRBV6-5; J: TRBJ1-2; CDR3: ASSYGQFFNYGYT
V: TRBV10-2; J: TRBJ2-4; CDR3: ASSERKQGIQY
V: TRBV5-4; J: TRBJ2-7; CDR3: ASSSAGQGGFSYEQY
V: TRBV15; J: TRBJ2-5; CDR3: ATSERPSKAREAETQY
V: TRBV5-1; J: TRBJ2-5; CDR3: ASSTSAGAGETQY
V: TRBV15; J: TRBJ2-1; CDR3: ATSRDDRTYNEQF
V: TRBV19; J: TRBJ2-1; CDR3: ASSMTRHNEQF
V: TRBV7-2; J: TRBJ2-2; CDR3: ASSLALGVWREAGELF
V: TRBV5-1; J: TRBJ2-3; CDR3: ASSLAGLGTDTQY
V: TRBV25-1; J: TRBJ1-1; CDR3: ASSDPNRGREAF
V: TRBV19; J: TRBJ2-1; CDR3: ASSGSGNEQF
V: TRBV14; J: TRBJ1-4; CDR3: ASSQAGQGNEKLF
V: TRBV25-1; J: TRBJ2-2; CDR3: ASSISTGGYTGELF
V: TRBV5-1; J: TRBJ1-1; CDR3: ASSIDRGPNTEAF
V: TRBV28; J: TRBJ2-7; CDR3: ASSQTLGLADNYEQY
V: TRBV9; J: TRBJ2-3; CDR3: ASSVRGTSGPTDTQY
V: TRBV7-2; J: TRBJ2-3; CDR3: ASSSTRVYTDTQY
V: TRBV19; J: TRBJ1-1; CDR3: ASSIAGWENTEAF
V: TRBV27; J: TRBJ1-5; CDR3: ASRPFGGYSNQPQH
V: TRBV9; J: TRBJ1-1; CDR3: ASSEDSNTEAF
V: TRBV7-6; J: TRBJ2-1; CDR3: ASSLDPLGSHGEQF
V: TRBV27; J: TRBJ2-7; CDR3: ASSFTGSYEQY
V: TRBV6-1; J: TRBJ1-1; CDR3: ASSGGAVEAF
V: TRBV7-9; J: TRBJ1-2; CDR3: ASSKTVYGYT
V: TRBV28; J: TRBJ1-4; CDR3: ASSFGLGRSNEKLF
V: TRBV28; J: TRBJ2-7; CDR3: ASSLDRQIEFYEQY
V: TRBV7-2; J: TRBJ2-7; CDR3: ASSLVASSYEQY
V: TRBV27; J: TRBJ2-1; CDR3: ASSSWEKSSYNEQF
V: TRBV15; J: TRBJ2-1; CDR3: ATSIGPPGNSYNEQF
V: TRBV4-3; J: TRBJ2-5; CDR3: ASSQDVLLLGTGQETQY
V: TRBV11-2; J: TRBJ2-1; CDR3: ASSPWGGLGYNEQF
V: TRBV6-6; J: TRBJ2-1; CDR3: ASSYGTGPRNEQF
V: TRBV7-9; J: TRBJ2-3; CDR3: ASSSNPAGGRTDTQY
V: TRBV7-2; J: TRBJ2-7; CDR3: ASSLGVTGASEQY
V: TRBV19; J: TRBJ2-3; CDR3: ASQGRGGLGWDTQY
V: TRBV11-2; J: TRBJ2-7; CDR3: ASSPAGPYYEQY
V: TRBV28; J: TRBJ2-1; CDR3: ASKGLADEQF
V: TRBV28; J: TRBJ2-7; CDR3: ASSLEILAGDPFYEQY
V: TRBV27; J: TRBJ2-1; CDR3: ASSTVHEQF
V: TRBV11-2; J: TRBJ1-2; CDR3: ASSPQGTSYGYT
V: TRBV7-9; J: TRBJ2-1; CDR3: ASSIGLPDYNEQF
V: TRBV5-6; J: TRBJ2-2; CDR3: ASSSRLNTGELF